This is a list of T cell receptor beta chains from one sample in a study of cytomegalovirus exposure and HLA in healthy donors. Measured with immunoSEQ multiplex PCR; TCRdb has only the in-frame clones, and not every one. This sample has some 140,000 clones, with 80% to 90% found just once. The sample was PBMCs. All receptors derive from a woman under 40 in good health and CMV-seronegative. The CDR3 runs from the conserved cysteine through the conserved F or W. The D gene is left open where the match is weak. Clone size is not always given. Where it is, it says once, few, many or a class for expanded clones.

j_call	d_call	v_call	cdr3_length	clone_size	cdr3_nt	cdr3_aa
TRBJ2-7	NA	TRBV6-1	13	NA	TGTGCCACAGGGGACCCCCCGGGATACGAGCAGTACTTC	CATGDPPGYEQYF
TRBJ2-5	TRBD1	TRBV9	18	NA	TGTGCCAGCAGCGTGGGGGGGACAGGGGGGTTTTTAGGAGAGACCCAGTACTTC	CASSVGGTGGFLGETQYF
TRBJ1-1	TRBD1	TRBV19	15	NA	TGTGCCAGTAGTATAGCAGGGGGCGGAGGTACTGAAGCTTTCTTT	CASSIAGGGGTEAFF
TRBJ2-3	TRBD2	TRBV7-8	14	NA	TGTGCCAGCAGCCCACTAGCGGGCACAGATACGCAGTATTTT	CASSPLAGTDTQYF
TRBJ2-1	TRBD2	TRBV6-6	15	NA	TGTGCCAGCAGTTACGGGGGAGGGGACTACAATGAGCAGTTCTTC	CASSYGGGDYNEQFF
TRBJ2-5	TRBD2	TRBV13	14	NA	TGTGCCAGCAGCTCCGGGACTAGCGGGAGGGTGGTGTACTTC	CASSSGTSGRVVYF
TRBJ1-1	TRBD1	TRBV5-1	14	NA	TGCGCCAGCAGCTCCCGGACAGGGAACACTGAAGCTTTCTTT	CASSSRTGNTEAFF
TRBJ1-6	NA	TRBV6-1	14	NA	TGTGCCAGCAGTGAACCCAGGGATAATTCACCCCTCCACTTT	CASSEPRDNSPLHF
TRBJ2-2	NA	TRBV27	13	NA	TGTGCCAGCAGAGGGGGGGACACCGGGGAGCTGTTTTTT	CASRGGDTGELFF
TRBJ2-3	TRBD1	TRBV6-4	15	medium-sized	TGTGCCAGCAGTGACGGGACAGGGGGCACAGATACGCAGTATTTT	CASSDGTGGTDTQYF
TRBJ2-7	NA	TRBV7-9	12	NA	TGTGCCAGCAGTCCGGGGAACTACGAGCAGTACTTC	CASSPGNYEQYF
TRBJ2-3	TRBD2	TRBV7-2	17	NA	TGTGCCAGCAGCCCTCGTCTAGCGGGGGGGGGCACAGATACGCAGTATTTT	CASSPRLAGGGTDTQYF
TRBJ2-5	NA	TRBV7-2	13	NA	TGTGCCAGCAGCCCGGGACTTAGAGAGACCCAGTACTTC	CASSPGLRETQYF
TRBJ2-4	TRBD2	TRBV28	16	NA	TGTGCCAGCAGCCAACCGGGACTAGCGGGAGGTTACATTCAGTACTTC	CASSQPGLAGGYIQYF
TRBJ1-5	NA	TRBV10-3	16	NA	TGTGCCGCCCACCCGGGGTTAGAAAGAAGCAATCAGCCCCAGCATTTT	CAAHPGLERSNQPQHF
TRBJ1-1	NA	TRBV27	17	once	TGTGCCAGCAGTCCTCCGGACAGCGACCTTATGAACACTGAAGCTTTCTTT	CASSPPDSDLMNTEAFF
TRBJ2-7	NA	TRBV9	15	NA	TGTGCCAGCAGCGTAGCAGCTGTCGGGGGTTACGAGCAGTACTTC	CASSVAAVGGYEQYF
TRBJ1-2	NA	TRBV2	14	NA	TGTGCCAGCCTCAGGAGGGACTTTACCTATGGCTACACCTTC	CASLRRDFTYGYTF
TRBJ2-1	TRBD2	TRBV7-9	16	NA	TGTGCCAGCAGCTCTGGACTAGCGGGGATTAACAATGAGCAGTTCTTC	CASSSGLAGINNEQFF
TRBJ1-2	NA	TRBV13	16	once	TGTGCCAGCAGCTCCGCGGGCCGATACATTAACTATGGCTACACCTTC	CASSSAGRYINYGYTF
TRBJ2-7	NA	TRBV2	11	NA	TGTGCCAGCAGTCTAGCTGGGGAGCAGTACTTC	CASSLAGEQYF
TRBJ2-1	TRBD2	TRBV7-3	15	NA	TGTGCCAGCAGCTCTTTAGCGGGAGAGATAGAAGAGCAGTTCTTC	CASSSLAGEIEEQFF
TRBJ2-5	TRBD2	TRBV11-2	16	NA	TGTGCCAGCAGCCTCGGGACTAGCGGGAGGGCCGGGACCCAGTACTTC	CASSLGTSGRAGTQYF
TRBJ2-3	NA	TRBV11-3	15	few	TGTGCCAGCAGCTTAGATTGGAGAAGCTCAGATACGCAGTATTTT	CASSLDWRSSDTQYF
TRBJ2-3	TRBD2	TRBV7-8	16	NA	TGTGCCAGCAGCCAAGGACTAGCGGGGGGCACAGATACGCAGTATTTT	CASSQGLAGGTDTQYF
TRBJ2-1	TRBD2	TRBV4-1	15	NA	TGCGCCAGCAGCCGCGGACTAGCGGGAGTCGATAAGCAGTTCTTC	CASSRGLAGVDKQFF
TRBJ2-7	TRBD1	TRBV5-4	15	NA	TGTGCCAGCAGCTTGGGTCAGGGGGCGCTCTACGAGCAGTACTTC	CASSLGQGALYEQYF
TRBJ2-7	NA	TRBV10-3	15	NA	TGTGCCATCAGTGAGAGTGAGTTAGAGGGCTACGAGCAGTACTTC	CAISESELEGYEQYF
TRBJ1-1	NA	TRBV15	16	NA	TGTGCCACCAGCAGAGATCACGCGGTTGTAGGCACTGAAGCTTTCTTT	CATSRDHAVVGTEAFF
TRBJ2-2	NA	TRBV7-2	14	NA	TGTGCCAGCAAGAGGGCGGGCTGGACCGGGGAGCTGTTTTTT	CASKRAGWTGELFF
TRBJ2-3	NA	TRBV2	16	NA	TGTGCCAGCATCGGGGGTGGAGGGAGCGTCACAGATACGCAGTATTTT	CASIGGGGSVTDTQYF
TRBJ1-1	NA	TRBV21-1	14	NA	TGTGCCAGCAGGCCACAACAAAGGGGGACTGAAGCTTTCTTT	CASRPQQRGTEAFF
TRBJ1-4	NA	TRBV27	16	NA	TGTGCCAGCAGTTTAAGCGGGGAGGGGACTAATGAAAAACTGTTTTTT	CASSLSGEGTNEKLFF
TRBJ2-3	TRBD2	TRBV28	14	NA	TGTGCCATCCAAACGGGAGGGCCGATAGATACGCAGTATTTT	CAIQTGGPIDTQYF
TRBJ1-6	NA	TRBV2	18	NA	TGTGCCAGCAGGGGAAGGACACCTTCTAGCTCCTATAATTCACCCCTCCACTTT	CASRGRTPSSSYNSPLHF
TRBJ1-3	NA	TRBV9	14	NA	TGTGCCAGCAGCGAACAGCCCTCTGGAAACACCATATATTTT	CASSEQPSGNTIYF
TRBJ2-5	TRBD2	TRBV5-4	17	NA	TGTGCCAGCAGCTTGGTACTAGCGGGAGGGATGGTGGAGACCCAGTACTTC	CASSLVLAGGMVETQYF
TRBJ1-5	NA	TRBV28	15	once	TGTGCCAGCACCAACATGGGGGGGAGCAATCAGCCCCAGCATTTT	CASTNMGGSNQPQHF
TRBJ1-1	NA	TRBV29-1	13	NA	TGCAGCGTCGCTGGGACACTTAACACTGAAGCTTTCTTT	CSVAGTLNTEAFF
TRBJ2-3	TRBD2	TRBV29-1	17	NA	TGCAGCGTCCCCGGAGGGTGGAGCGGGAGCACCACAGATACGCAGTATTTT	CSVPGGWSGSTTDTQYF
TRBJ1-5	NA	TRBV7-2	14	few	TGTGCCAGCAGCTTCGACAGGAGCAATCAGCCCCAGCATTTT	CASSFDRSNQPQHF
TRBJ2-1	TRBD2	TRBV5-1	16	NA	TGCGCCAGTAGTCGGAGCGGGAGTGGGACCTACAATGAGCAGTTCTTC	CASSRSGSGTYNEQFF
TRBJ2-5	TRBD1	TRBV6-1	15	once	TGTGCCAGCAGTGGACCGACAGGGGGCGGGGAGACCCAGTACTTC	CASSGPTGGGETQYF